The rows below give T cell receptor beta chains drawn from one sample of a study of blood T cell repertoires in COVID-19. Measured with immunoSEQ multiplex PCR; TCRdb has only the in-frame clones, and not every one. The sample lists 300,000 to 400,000 clones; around 91% were seen once. Sequences were obtained from peripheral blood. The receptors were sampled from a woman under 30 who had recovered from COVID-19. Both conserved end residues are part of each CDR3. D genes are given only for firm matches. For some rows the clone size is stated as once, few or many, or as a class when expanded; others skip it.

clone_size: once
v_call: TRBV5-1
d_call: NA
cdr3_aa: CASSLSGQQETQYF

clone_size: NA
v_call: TRBV9
d_call: NA
cdr3_aa: CASSDSVNTEAFF

clone_size: NA
v_call: TRBV11-3
d_call: NA
cdr3_aa: CASSLGLAENIQYF

clone_size: NA
v_call: TRBV2
d_call: TRBD1
cdr3_aa: CASSEQPAGGEAFF

clone_size: few
v_call: TRBV29-1
d_call: TRBD1
cdr3_aa: CSVATDRANTEAFF

clone_size: NA
v_call: TRBV19
d_call: NA
cdr3_aa: CASSYGQRNTEAFF

clone_size: NA
v_call: TRBV11-3
d_call: TRBD1
cdr3_aa: CASSLRQGQETQYF

clone_size: NA
v_call: TRBV7-2
d_call: TRBD2
cdr3_aa: CASSPGTSGRGGELFF

clone_size: once
v_call: TRBV19
d_call: NA
cdr3_aa: CASSMPSQRLDTEAFF

clone_size: NA
v_call: TRBV30
d_call: TRBD1
cdr3_aa: CAWSVMGQTLTEAFF

clone_size: NA
v_call: TRBV5-4
d_call: NA
cdr3_aa: CASSLAATDYTEAFF

clone_size: NA
v_call: TRBV29-1
d_call: NA
cdr3_aa: CSVTLGGNTEAFF